This passage covers 28 T cell receptor beta chains from one sample sequenced in a study of T cells expressing NK-cell markers. TCRdb reprocessed the 5' RACE reads, with one entry per CDR3 protein and no DNA. The sample holds 150,000 to 200,000 distinct CDR3 sequences. Sequenced sample: blood T cells: a sorted CD56 or NKG2C T cell subset, CD4+ or CD8+ T cells, or bulk PBMC T cells (not recorded which). All receptors derive from a woman aged 18 to 75 in good health.

The rearrangement joins TRBV15 to TRBJ2-3; TCRdb designates TRBD1, a call that cannot be tested without DNA. This CDR3 spans 16 amino acids. Germline V gene sequence: CDR1 LNHNV, CDR2 YYDKDF (reference sequence). The chain's CDR3 is CATSRDQPGFTDTQYF.

V is TRBV3-1 and J is TRBJ2-1; there is no DNA to check the TCRdb D call of TRBD1. In germline, CDR1 is LGHDT, CDR2 YNNKEL (reference sequence). The CDR3 extends over 15 amino acids. CDR3 sequence reads: CASSQDGQGASEQFF.

The gene calls are TRBV9 and TRBJ2-3; absent DNA, TCRdb's TRBD2 call cannot be checked. This CDR3 is 20 amino acids long. CDR1 and CDR2 (germline): SGDLS, YYNGEE. CDR3 in amino acids: CASSVTQTRDYGASTDTQYF.

The V and J genes are TRBV3-1 and TRBJ1-1. Germline lookup yields CDR1 LGHDT and CDR2 YNNKEL (reference sequence). The CDR3 runs 15 residues. The CDR3 is CASSHGGLMNTEAFF.

The chain couples TRBV18 to TRBJ2-5. The V gene's germline CDR1 is KGHSH and CDR2 LQKENI. There are 17 residues in the CDR3. The CDR3 protein is CASSPGRSSSVQETQYF.

This chain uses TRBV5-1 with TRBJ1-4. The CDR3 loop spans 14 amino acids. CDR1 is SGHRS, CDR2 YFSETQ, per germline. The CDR3 reads CASSLSQEGEKLFF.

The chain couples TRBV6-2 or TRBV6-3 to TRBJ2-3. The CDR3 runs to 13 residues. In germline, CDR1 is MNHEY, CDR2 SVGEGT. The CDR3 protein is CASSPSNTDTQYF.

The CDR3 spells CASKEASGGTDTQYF. The chain couples TRBV7-3 to TRBJ2-3; the TCRdb D gene call, TRBD2, has no DNA to confirm it. Per the germline V gene, CDR1 is SGHTA and CDR2 is FQGTGA. This CDR3 comprises 15 residues.

This chain links TRBV5-1 with TRBJ2-7; TCRdb's assignment of TRBD2 cannot be checked, as there is no DNA. This CDR3 comprises 16 residues. Germline V lookup: CDR1 SGHRS, CDR2 YFSETQ. Here the CDR3 reads CASSRGTSGRVDEQYF.

The V and J genes are TRBV20-1 and TRBJ1-1. Germline V lookup: CDR1 DFQATT, CDR2 SNEGSKA (reference sequence). The CDR3 spans 16 residues. CDR3 protein: CSARDPRAGTNTEAFF.

This chain links TRBV7-7 with TRBJ1-5. Germline V lookup: CDR1 SSHAT, CDR2 FNYEAQ (reference sequence). The CDR3 sequence is 17 residues long. CDR3 protein: CASSQWGKGGSNQPQHF. The full variable domain, in which reference TRBV7-7 and TRBJ1-5 provide the parts outside the CDR3, is GAGVSQSPRYKVTKRGQDVTLRCDPISSHATLYWYQQALGQGPEFLTYFNYEAQPDKSGLPSDRFSAERPEGSISTLTIQRTEQRDSAMYRCASSQWGKGGSNQPQHFGDGTRLSIL.

The chain joins TRBV9 to TRBJ2-6. There are 16 residues in the CDR3. CDR1 is SGDLS, CDR2 YYNGEE, per germline. The chain's CDR3 is CASSVGQGPGANVLTF.

The chain couples TRBV5-6 to TRBJ1-4; TCRdb lists TRBD1, though no DNA is available to test this call. The CDR3 runs to 16 residues. The V gene's germline CDR1 is SGHDT and CDR2 YYEEEE. CDR3 sequence reads: CASSSIQGAANEKLFF.

The chain is built from TRBV5-6 and TRBJ2-5; TCRdb's assignment of TRBD1 cannot be checked, as there is no DNA. CDR3 length: 15 residues. CDR1 and CDR2 from the germline V gene are SGHDT and YYEEEE. The CDR3 sequence: CASSLGTGIQETQYF.

The gene calls are TRBV12-3 or TRBV12-4 and TRBJ2-7. The CDR3 covers 14 residues. The CDR3 here is CASSFTEPRSEQYF.

The chain links TRBV4-1 to TRBJ2-1; the TCRdb call, TRBD1, lacks DNA for checking. Looked up from germline, CDR1 is MGHRA and CDR2 is YSYEKL. The CDR3 totals 14 residues. This CDR3 reads CASSHEGHPNEQFF.

The chain couples TRBV9 to TRBJ2-2; TCRdb outputs TRBD2, but without DNA this stays unchecked. Germline CDR1 reads SGDLS; CDR2 reads YYNGEE. The length of the CDR3 is 16 residues. The CDR3 sequence: CASSVLGLAGPGELFF.

The CDR3 sequence: CSARAGRGQETQYF. The genes are TRBV20-1 and TRBJ2-5; TCRdb lists TRBD2, though no DNA is available to test this call. Looked up from germline, CDR1 is DFQATT and CDR2 is SNEGSKA (reference sequence). This CDR3 contains 14 residues.

The gene calls are TRBV29-1 and TRBJ2-7; TCRdb reports TRBD2, a call that lacks DNA to check it against. CDR3 length: 13 residues. The germline V gene encodes CDR1 SQVTM and CDR2 ANQGSEA. CDR3 region: CSARTSGRNEQYF.

J is TRBJ2-1 and V is TRBV5-6. The germline gives CDR1 SGHDT, CDR2 YYEEEE. The CDR3 loop spans 17 amino acids. This chain's CDR3 is CASSSVGRTSSYNEQFF.

The chain employs TRBV7-3 and TRBJ2-3; TCRdb outputs TRBD2, but without DNA this stays unchecked. CDR1 is SGHTA, CDR2 FQGTGA, per germline. The CDR3 totals 13 residues. CDR3 protein: CASSLGRGDTQYF.

The V gene is TRBV3-1, the J gene TRBJ2-2; the D call of TRBD2 rests on TCRdb alone, since no DNA is present to check it. This CDR3 is built from 16 residues. The germline CDR1 and CDR2 sequences are LGHDT and YNNKEL (reference sequence). CDR3 sequence: CASSQVRVAIGGELFF.

The chain has TRBV12-3 or TRBV12-4 and TRBJ2-2; TCRdb gives TRBD1 as the D gene, but with no DNA this cannot be confirmed. The CDR3 runs to 16 residues. CDR3: CASSSVGGRVTGELFF.

V usage is TRBV2 and J usage is TRBJ2-7; the D gene TCRdb calls, TRBD1, cannot be checked with no DNA. The CDR3 consists of 16 residues. Germline CDR1 is SNHLY and CDR2 is FYNNEI. The CDR3 is CASSEAGGGFSYEQYF.

This chain uses TRBV3-1 with TRBJ2-2; without DNA, the TCRdb call of TRBD1 cannot be checked. Germline V gene lookup returns CDR1 LGHDT and CDR2 YNNKEL (reference sequence). The CDR3 spans 16 residues. CDR3 sequence reads: CASSLRQARGTGELFF.

The J gene is TRBJ2-2, the V gene TRBV5-1; TCRdb's D call, TRBD1, is unchecked because there is no DNA. CDR1 and CDR2 from the germline V gene are SGHRS and YFSETQ. The CDR3 loop spans 15 amino acids. CDR3 in amino acids: CASSLSGKNTGELFF.

The chain recombines TRBV7-8 with TRBJ2-3; TCRdb lists TRBD2, though no DNA is available to test this call. The CDR3 extends over 17 amino acids. CDR1 and CDR2 from the germline V gene are SGHVS and FQNEAQ. The CDR3 here is CASSLKLSGRYTDTQYF.

The chain recombines TRBV12-3 or TRBV12-4 with TRBJ1-5; TCRdb names TRBD1, which stays unverified in the absence of DNA. This CDR3 spans 14 amino acids. The CDR3 region is CASSPDRAGQPQHF.